This record concerns one T cell receptor beta chain sequence. Germline CDR1 DFQATT, CDR2 SNEGSKA (reference sequence). CDR3 size: 15 residues. The ends were cut back, 1 base at V and 0 bases at J, with 12 bases in the middle. These data are taken from a study of identical twins. One entry per CDR3 protein, called by TCRdb with MiXCR from the 5' RACE reads. The table shows about 700,000 distinct CDR3 sequences, with roughly 6% occurring only once. The gene calls are TRBV20-1 and TRBJ2-5; tentative D call: TRBD2 (6 bases). The origin of this receptor is a man between 18 and 35 years old in good health. The specimen was naive T cells sorted from blood. The CDR3 spells CSARGDRDYQETQYF. CDR3 nucleotides: TGCAGTGCTAGAGGTGACCGGGACTACCAAGAGACCCAGTACTTC.